These 23 T cell receptor beta chains share one sample of origin, sequenced in a study of human T cells and chemical hapten exposure. TCRdb redid the calling of the RACE reads with MiXCR, one entry per CDR3 protein. Among approximately 82,000 distinct CDR3 sequences listed, 10% to 13% were seen once. Indicated time point: patch test 1, 2 weeks after DPC sensitization. Indicated treatment: therapeutic diphenylcyclopropenone sensitization with weekly scalp DPC. The specimen was whole blood, collected in connection with sensitization to the hapten diphenylcyclopropenone (DPC). These receptors were obtained from a man between 35 and 55 years old with alopecia areata. Some clones in this sample may be carry-over from other donors' samples.

This clonotype was counted many times. The chain joins TRBV29-1 to TRBJ1-3; D is unresolved. The CDR3 extends over 14 amino acids. The V gene's germline CDR1 is SQVTM and CDR2 ANQGSEA. V was clipped by 2 bases and J by 0 bases, with 8 bases between them. The CDR3 loop reads CSVEMAFSGNTIYF. The DNA of the CDR3 is TGCAGCGTTGAAATGGCTTTCTCTGGAAACACCATATATTTT.

This clonotype has more than one count but fewer than ten. The rearrangement links TRBV7-9 to TRBJ2-7; 10 bases agree with TRBD2. The CDR3 spans 15 residues. CDR1 is SEHNR and CDR2 is FQNEAQ in the germline V gene (reference sequence). After removal of 5 bases from V and 6 bases from J, the junction contained 10 bases not matched to a gene. The CDR3 reads CASSKLASGSREQYV. The CDR3 DNA is TGTGCCAGCAGCAAGTTAGCTAGCGGGAGCCGCGAGCAGTACGTC.

This clonotype has just a few counts. The V gene is TRBV7-9, the J gene TRBJ1-6, with D unclear. The V gene lost 5 bases and the J gene lost 8 bases, with 10 bases spanning the gap. Looked up from germline, CDR1 is SEHNR and CDR2 is FQNEAQ (reference sequence). The CDR3 has 13 residues. The DNA for the CDR3 is TGTGCCAGCAGCCCAGCCTGGGATTCACCCCTCCACTTT. Its protein is CASSPAWDSPLHF.

The V gene is TRBV6-2 or TRBV6-3, the J gene TRBJ2-1, with D possibly being TRBD1 or TRBD2 (6 bases each). The germline V gene has CDR1 MNHEY and CDR2 SVGEGT. The CDR3 is 15 amino acids. V lost 4 bases and J lost 7, with 17 bases in between. The CDR3 region has the DNA TGTGCCAGCAGTTCGGAGCCGGGGGCAAAGAATGAGCAGTTCTTC. Its protein is CASSSEPGAKNEQFF.

This clonotype was counted between two and nine times. The chain has TRBV4-1 and TRBJ1-2; D is uncertain. CDR1 is MGHRA, CDR2 YSYEKL, per germline. The CDR3 is 16 residues long. V was pared by 1 base and J by 2 bases, with 14 bases between. CDR3 coding DNA: TGCGCCAGCAGCCAAGGAATGTCCGCCGGCAACTATGGCTACACCTTC. Its protein product is CASSQGMSAGNYGYTF.

The rearrangement joins TRBV7-6 to TRBJ2-2; TRBD2 aligns across 8 bases. With V trimmed by 1 base and J by 6 bases, 4 bases remained unmatched. This CDR3 comprises 15 residues. The germline CDR1 and CDR2 sequences are SGHVS and FNYEAQ. CDR3 sequence: CASSLDGGAAGELFF. CDR3 nucleotide sequence: TGTGCCAGCAGCTTAGACGGGGGGGCCGCCGGGGAGCTGTTTTTT.

The table lists this clonotype with a few counts. The V gene is TRBV4-1, the J gene TRBJ2-7; D is uncertain. The V and J ends lost 0 bases and 6 bases respectively, with 15 bases between them. This CDR3 region has 15 residues. Germline V lookup: CDR1 MGHRA, CDR2 YSYEKL. CDR3 in DNA: TGCGCCAGCAGCCAAGAACCGGAAAGTCTACGCGAGCAGTACTTC. Protein product: CASSQEPESLREQYF.

This clonotype was seen ten or more times. The CDR3 bases are TGTGCCAGCAGTCAGACGGGTAACTCTGGAAACACCATATATTTT. Translating it yields CASSQTGNSGNTIYF. V is TRBV6-5 and J is TRBJ1-3; no firm D call. CDR3 length equals 15 residues. V was clipped by 5 bases and J by 0 bases, with 11 bases between them. Germline V gives CDR1 MNHEY, CDR2 SVGAGI.

This clonotype was seen only a few times. The V gene is TRBV4-3, the J gene TRBJ1-3; 7 bases match TRBD1. Germline CDR1 and CDR2: LGHNA and YSLEER. V was pared by 1 base and J by 0 bases, with 9 bases of the junction left unmatched. The CDR3 spans 18 residues. CDR3 bases: TGCGCCAGCAGCCAAGCCCCTGTGGGACAGTCCTCTGGAAACACCATATATTTT. Amino acids: CASSQAPVGQSSGNTIYF.

This clonotype came up many times. The chain carries TRBV12-3 or TRBV12-4 and TRBJ1-6, with TRBD1 as a possible D gene (6 bases). The CDR3 sequence is 14 residues long. The V and J ends lost 3 bases and 6 bases respectively, with 9 bases between them. CDR3 sequence (DNA): TGTGCCAGCAGTTTTCGACAGGTTAATTCACCCCTCCACTTT. It encodes CASSFRQVNSPLHF.

The table lists this clonotype with a few counts. The chain links TRBV6-2 or TRBV6-3 to TRBJ2-7; TRBD1 might be the D (5 bases). Trimming took off 11 bases at V and 3 bases at J, with 17 bases between the two ends. Germline-derived CDR1 and CDR2 are MNHEY and SVGEGT. This CDR3 is built from 13 residues. CDR3 region: CAGPVQGVYEQYF. DNA of the CDR3: TGTGCCGGTCCGGTCCAGGGCGTCTACGAGCAGTACTTC.

This clonotype was seen a handful of times. The genes are TRBV5-1 and TRBJ2-6, with D unresolved. This CDR3 region has 15 residues. Germline V gene data show CDR1 as SGHRS and CDR2 as YFSETQ. V lost 2 bases and J lost 5, with 11 bases in between. CDR3 nucleotide sequence: TGCGCCAGCAGCTTTGGCGAGTTTAGGGCCAACGTCCTGACTTTC. Amino acid sequence: CASSFGEFRANVLTF. Drawing the rest from reference TRBV5-1 and TRBJ2-6, the complete variable domain is KAGVTQTPRYLIKTRGQQVTLSCSPISGHRSVSWYQQTPGQGLQFLFEYFSETQRNKGNFPGRFSGRQFSNSRSEMNVSTLELGDSALYLCASSFGEFRANVLTFGAGSRLTVL.

This chain connects TRBV7-8 to TRBJ2-4; D is ambiguous. The germline V and J ends were trimmed by 3 bases and 0 bases, with 9 bases remaining between them. The CDR3 runs to 15 residues. Germline V gene data show CDR1 as SGHVS and CDR2 as FQNEAQ. The CDR3 loop is CASSFEGLAKNIQYF. CDR3 nucleotide sequence: TGTGCCAGCAGCTTTGAAGGTCTAGCCAAAAACATTCAGTACTTC. The complete variable domain, with remaining parts taken from reference TRBV7-8 and TRBJ2-4, reads GAGVSQSPRYKVAKRGQDVALRCDPISGHVSLFWYQQALGQGPEFLTYFQNEAQLDKSGLPSDRFFAERPEGSVSTLKIQRTQQEDSAVYLCASSFEGLAKNIQYFGAGTRLSVL.

The V gene is TRBV29-1, the J gene TRBJ1-3; 7 bases agree with TRBD1. V dropped 5 bases and J dropped 0; count of bases not matched to a gene: 4. In germline, CDR1 is SQVTM, CDR2 ANQGSEA. This CDR3 is built from 14 residues. Here the CDR3 DNA reads TGCAGCGTTCGTCAGGGGGGCTCTGGAAACACCATATATTTT. Translating it yields CSVRQGGSGNTIYF.

This clonotype has just a few counts. The V gene is TRBV7-9, the J gene TRBJ2-7, with 7 bases matching TRBD2. The CDR3 covers 13 residues. Trimming cost V 0 bases and J 6 bases; bases outside gene matches: 2. The V gene's germline CDR1 is SEHNR and CDR2 FQNEAQ (reference sequence). CDR3: CASSLAAGIEQYV. In nucleotides, the CDR3 is TGTGCCAGCAGCTTAGCAGCGGGGATCGAGCAGTACGTC.

This clonotype was seen ten or more times. CDR3 in amino acids: CSVWFTSGDTQYF. The CDR3 region has the DNA TGCAGCGTTTGGTTCACTAGCGGAGATACGCAGTATTTT. The chain combines TRBV29-1 with TRBJ2-3, with 8 positions matching TRBD2. Trimming at V came to 5 bases and at J to 5 bases, leaving 6 bases not matched to a gene. The CDR3 loop spans 13 amino acids. From germline, CDR1 is SQVTM and CDR2 ANQGSEA.

In this sample, this clonotype turned up a few times. This chain joins TRBV14 and TRBJ2-3; D call uncertain. From germline, CDR1 is SGHDN and CDR2 FVKESK. V lost 0 bases and J lost 10, with 5 bases in between. CDR3 length equals 11 residues. Written as DNA, the CDR3 is TGTGCCAGCAGCCAAGATTGGTCGCAGTATTTT. This codes for CASSQDWSQYF.

In its sample, this clonotype was seen many times. This sequence joins TRBV29-1 and TRBJ1-4; a weak D match, TRBD1 (5 bases). The CDR3 contains 15 residues. Germline assignment: CDR1 SQVTM and CDR2 ANQGSEA. The V end lost 0 bases, the J end lost 7 bases, and 15 bases lay between the germline ends. The CDR3 sequence is CSVEDLTGRGEKLFF. CDR3 coding DNA: TGCAGCGTTGAAGATCTTACGGGACGGGGTGAAAAACTGTTTTTT.

This clonotype was recorded a few times. The V call is TRBV30, the J call TRBJ2-1; possibly TRBD2 for D (6 bases). V dropped 3 bases and J dropped 4 bases, with 10 bases sitting between them. Germline assignment: CDR1 GTSNPN and CDR2 SVGIG (reference sequence). The CDR3 extends over 13 amino acids. CDR3 nucleotide sequence: TGTGCCTGGAGCGCGGGGCCATACAATGAGCAGTTCTTC. This translates into CAWSAGPYNEQFF. The whole variable domain, filled in from reference TRBV30 and TRBJ2-1, reads SQTIHQWPATLVQPVGSPLSLECTVEGTSNPNLYWYRQAAGRGLQLLFYSVGIGQISSEVPQNLSASRPQDRQFILSSKKLLLSDSGFYLCAWSAGPYNEQFFGPGTRLTVL.

The sample holds a few counts of this clonotype. V gene TRBV7-3 combines with J gene TRBJ2-7; no firm D call. From germline, CDR1 is SGHTA and CDR2 FQGTGA. CDR3 size: 13 residues. Trimming shortened V by 4 bases and J by 7 bases, and 14 bases separated the two germline ends. The CDR3 here is CASSSTITSEQYV. The CDR3 region has the DNA TGTGCCAGCAGCTCAACCATAACGTCTGAGCAGTACGTC.

The genes are TRBV18 and TRBJ2-1, with D tentatively TRBD1 (5 bases). The germline V and J ends were trimmed by 0 bases and 9 bases, with 15 bases remaining between them. The CDR3 totals 15 residues. CDR1 and CDR2 (germline): KGHSH, LQKENI. DNA of the CDR3: TGTGCCAGCTCACCACCCCAGGGTAGGGCGGTTGAGCAGTTCTTC. Translating it yields CASSPPQGRAVEQFF.

This clonotype was counted between two and nine times. CDR3 coding DNA: TGTGCCAGCTCGGGACAGACCTCCTACGAGCAGTACTTC. Amino acids: CASSGQTSYEQYF. This chain connects TRBV18 to TRBJ2-7; TRBD1 matches 7 bases. V shed 6 bases and J 0 bases; nucleotides not matched to a gene: 2. The CDR3 runs 13 residues. Per germline, CDR1 KGHSH and CDR2 LQKENI.

The chain links TRBV6-1 to TRBJ2-7; D is possibly TRBD1 (6 bases). In germline, CDR1 is MNHNS, CDR2 SASEGT. V lost 0 bases to trimming and J lost 6 bases, with 9 bases between them. The CDR3 extends over 13 amino acids. CDR3 sequence (DNA): TGTGCCAGCAGTGAAGCCAGGGGCGGCGAGCAGTACTTC. Amino acids: CASSEARGGEQYF.